A selection of T cell receptor beta chains follows, all from one sample in a study of cytomegalovirus exposure and HLA in healthy donors. Profiled with immunoSEQ multiplex PCR; TCRdb holds only in-frame clones, not every one. The sample lists around 160,000 clones, over 70% occurring once. Sequencing was performed on PBMCs. These receptors were collected from a male donor in good health and CMV-seropositive. The CDR3 runs from the conserved cysteine through the conserved F or W. The D gene is left open where the match is weak. A row's size may be missing; if present it is once, few, many or a size class.

J gene: TRBJ1-1; V gene: TRBV5-4; D gene: TRBD1; clone size: NA; CDR3 protein: CASRDQGDPEAFF; CDR3 DNA: TGTGCCAGCAGGGATCAGGGGGACCCTGAAGCTTTCTTT
J gene: TRBJ1-4; V gene: TRBV7-9; D gene: NA; clone size: NA; CDR3 protein: CASSWGGTEKLFF; CDR3 DNA: TGTGCCAGCAGCTGGGGGGGGACCGAAAAACTGTTTTTT
J gene: TRBJ1-2; V gene: TRBV5-6; D gene: NA; clone size: NA; CDR3 protein: CASSLGLNLNGYTF; CDR3 DNA: TGTGCCAGCAGCTTGGGACTAAACTTAAATGGCTACACCTTC
J gene: TRBJ1-1; V gene: TRBV5-4; D gene: TRBD1; clone size: NA; CDR3 protein: CASSLYGTGKGTEAFF; CDR3 DNA: TGTGCCAGCAGCTTGTATGGGACAGGGAAGGGCACTGAAGCTTTCTTT
J gene: TRBJ2-3; V gene: TRBV5-1; D gene: NA; clone size: NA; CDR3 protein: CASSLSSATDTQYF; CDR3 DNA: TGCGCCAGCAGCTTGTCTAGCGCCACAGATACGCAGTATTTT
J gene: TRBJ1-5; V gene: TRBV2; D gene: NA; clone size: NA; CDR3 protein: CASGLWSSNQPQHF; CDR3 DNA: TGTGCCAGCGGTTTGTGGAGTAGCAATCAGCCCCAGCATTTT
J gene: TRBJ2-7; V gene: TRBV5-6; D gene: NA; clone size: NA; CDR3 protein: CASSFPASNPGEQYF; CDR3 DNA: TGTGCCAGCAGCTTCCCTGCGAGTAATCCGGGGGAGCAGTACTTC
J gene: TRBJ1-1; V gene: TRBV30; D gene: TRBD1; clone size: NA; CDR3 protein: CARRGQLNTEAFF; CDR3 DNA: TGTGCCCGGAGGGGACAGCTGAACACTGAAGCTTTCTTT
J gene: TRBJ1-5; V gene: TRBV6-1; D gene: NA; clone size: NA; CDR3 protein: CATNTLNQPQHF; CDR3 DNA: TGTGCCACGAACACCCTTAATCAGCCCCAGCATTTT
J gene: TRBJ2-7; V gene: TRBV30; D gene: TRBD1; clone size: NA; CDR3 protein: CAWSPGQGPYEQYF; CDR3 DNA: TGTGCCTGGAGCCCGGGACAGGGACCCTACGAGCAGTACTTC
J gene: TRBJ2-7; V gene: TRBV7-9; D gene: TRBD1; clone size: NA; CDR3 protein: CASSGRDRRYEQYF; CDR3 DNA: TGTGCCAGCAGCGGCCGGGACAGGCGGTACGAGCAGTACTTC
J gene: TRBJ2-3; V gene: TRBV9; D gene: TRBD2; clone size: NA; CDR3 protein: CASSVGAGTTDTQYF; CDR3 DNA: TGTGCCAGCAGCGTGGGAGCGGGGACCACAGATACGCAGTATTTT
J gene: TRBJ1-2; V gene: TRBV4-3; D gene: NA; clone size: NA; CDR3 protein: CASSTGAGEYGYTF; CDR3 DNA: TGCGCCAGCAGCACCGGGGCAGGGGAGTATGGCTACACCTTC
J gene: TRBJ2-7; V gene: TRBV11-2; D gene: TRBD2; clone size: NA; CDR3 protein: CASSFSAGTSGGYEQYF; CDR3 DNA: TGTGCCAGCAGCTTTTCCGCCGGGACTAGCGGGGGGTACGAGCAGTACTTC
J gene: TRBJ1-4; V gene: TRBV4-1; D gene: NA; clone size: few; CDR3 protein: CASSPTPARGEKLFF; CDR3 DNA: TGCGCCAGCAGCCCTACCCCGGCCAGGGGTGAAAAACTGTTTTTT
J gene: TRBJ1-4; V gene: TRBV6-5; D gene: TRBD1; clone size: few; CDR3 protein: CASSYSEQGVGEKLFF; CDR3 DNA: TGTGCCAGCAGTTACTCTGAGCAGGGGGTGGGTGAAAAACTGTTTTTT
J gene: TRBJ2-2; V gene: TRBV30; D gene: TRBD1; clone size: NA; CDR3 protein: CAWSVTLPDRAPGELFF; CDR3 DNA: TGTGCCTGGAGTGTAACCCTCCCCGACAGGGCCCCCGGGGAGCTGTTTTTT
J gene: TRBJ1-1; V gene: TRBV6-1; D gene: NA; clone size: NA; CDR3 protein: CASGSGAEAFF; CDR3 DNA: TGTGCCAGCGGGTCGGGGGCTGAAGCTTTCTTT
J gene: TRBJ1-1; V gene: TRBV4-1; D gene: NA; clone size: few; CDR3 protein: CASSPRQTLNTEAFF; CDR3 DNA: TGCGCCAGCAGCCCCCGACAGACCTTGAACACTGAAGCTTTCTTT
J gene: TRBJ1-6; V gene: TRBV19; D gene: TRBD1; clone size: NA; CDR3 protein: CASRMDRLGNSPLHF; CDR3 DNA: TGTGCCAGTAGAATGGACAGGCTCGGTAATTCACCCCTCCACTTT
J gene: TRBJ2-5; V gene: TRBV18; D gene: NA; clone size: NA; CDR3 protein: CASSPIQGGETQYF; CDR3 DNA: TGTGCCAGCTCACCCATTCAGGGAGGCGAGACCCAGTACTTC
J gene: TRBJ2-1; V gene: TRBV19; D gene: NA; clone size: once; CDR3 protein: CASSPPGEREHNEQFF; CDR3 DNA: TGTGCCAGTAGTCCACCGGGGGAAAGGGAGCACAATGAGCAGTTCTTC
J gene: TRBJ1-4; V gene: TRBV6-5; D gene: NA; clone size: NA; CDR3 protein: CASSLGHQGTNEKLFF; CDR3 DNA: TGTGCCAGCAGTTTGGGACATCAGGGGACTAATGAAAAACTGTTTTTT
J gene: TRBJ2-7; V gene: TRBV5-4; D gene: NA; clone size: NA; CDR3 protein: CASSLGRRGTGEQYF; CDR3 DNA: TGTGCCAGCAGCTTGGGGCGACGGGGGACGGGCGAGCAGTACTTC
J gene: TRBJ2-1; V gene: TRBV4-3; D gene: NA; clone size: NA; CDR3 protein: CASSQDPGAYNEQFF; CDR3 DNA: TGCGCCAGCAGCCAAGACCCCGGGGCCTACAATGAGCAGTTCTTC
J gene: TRBJ1-1; V gene: TRBV11-2; D gene: NA; clone size: NA; CDR3 protein: CASSPAWGEGYTEAFF; CDR3 DNA: TGTGCCAGCAGCCCCGCTTGGGGGGAGGGATACACTGAAGCTTTCTTT
J gene: TRBJ1-2; V gene: TRBV11-2; D gene: TRBD1; clone size: NA; CDR3 protein: CASSFEGASFYGYTF; CDR3 DNA: TGTGCCAGCAGCTTCGAGGGGGCAAGCTTCTATGGCTACACCTTC
J gene: TRBJ1-1; V gene: TRBV30; D gene: TRBD1; clone size: NA; CDR3 protein: CAWSLGQGGTEAFF; CDR3 DNA: TGTGCCTGGAGTCTGGGACAGGGTGGCACTGAAGCTTTCTTT
J gene: TRBJ2-5; V gene: TRBV4-2; D gene: NA; clone size: NA; CDR3 protein: CASSQELAIQETQYF; CDR3 DNA: TGTGCCAGCAGCCAAGAGTTGGCCATCCAAGAGACCCAGTACTTC
J gene: TRBJ2-7; V gene: TRBV11-2; D gene: NA; clone size: NA; CDR3 protein: CASSLGARGYEQYF; CDR3 DNA: TGTGCCAGCAGCTTAGGTGCCAGGGGTTACGAGCAGTACTTC
J gene: TRBJ1-1; V gene: TRBV5-1; D gene: TRBD1; clone size: NA; CDR3 protein: CASSFGKQGVSEAFF; CDR3 DNA: TGCGCCAGCAGCTTCGGTAAACAGGGGGTATCTGAAGCTTTCTTT
J gene: TRBJ2-3; V gene: TRBV5-1; D gene: TRBD1; clone size: NA; CDR3 protein: CASKRGQGFSTDTQYF; CDR3 DNA: TGCGCCAGCAAAAGGGGACAGGGCTTTAGCACAGATACGCAGTATTTT
J gene: TRBJ1-1; V gene: TRBV6-1; D gene: NA; clone size: few; CDR3 protein: CASSQSGPNTEAFF; CDR3 DNA: TGTGCCAGCAGTCAATCAGGGCCGAACACTGAAGCTTTCTTT
J gene: TRBJ2-5; V gene: TRBV19; D gene: TRBD1; clone size: NA; CDR3 protein: CASSRDRVGQETQYF; CDR3 DNA: TGTGCCAGTAGTAGAGACAGGGTTGGCCAAGAGACCCAGTACTTC
J gene: TRBJ2-7; V gene: TRBV7-9; D gene: NA; clone size: NA; CDR3 protein: CSSSTGLGEQYF; CDR3 DNA: TGTTCCAGCAGTACAGGGTTGGGCGAGCAGTACTTC
J gene: TRBJ2-7; V gene: TRBV30; D gene: NA; clone size: NA; CDR3 protein: CAWSQPPGPHEQYF; CDR3 DNA: TGTGCCTGGAGTCAACCCCCAGGGCCCCACGAGCAGTACTTC
J gene: TRBJ2-3; V gene: TRBV12-5; D gene: NA; clone size: NA; CDR3 protein: CASGPTGDTQYF; CDR3 DNA: TGTGCTAGTGGTCCCACCGGGGATACGCAGTATTTT
J gene: TRBJ2-3; V gene: TRBV29-1; D gene: TRBD2; clone size: NA; CDR3 protein: CSVEDPISGSTDTQYF; CDR3 DNA: TGCAGCGTTGAAGACCCTATTAGCGGGTCCACAGATACGCAGTATTTT
J gene: TRBJ2-7; V gene: TRBV7-8; D gene: TRBD1; clone size: NA; CDR3 protein: CASSLGRDSATYEQYF; CDR3 DNA: TGTGCCAGCAGCTTAGGTCGGGACAGCGCAACCTACGAGCAGTACTTC
J gene: TRBJ1-2; V gene: TRBV27; D gene: NA; clone size: NA; CDR3 protein: CASSFGPSNYGYTF; CDR3 DNA: TGTGCCAGCAGTTTTGGGCCCTCTAACTATGGCTACACCTTC
J gene: TRBJ2-3; V gene: TRBV9; D gene: TRBD2; clone size: NA; CDR3 protein: CASSVDPWNSGGTDTQYF; CDR3 DNA: TGTGCCAGCAGCGTAGACCCATGGAATAGCGGGGGCACAGATACGCAGTATTTT
J gene: TRBJ2-5; V gene: TRBV5-1; D gene: TRBD2; clone size: NA; CDR3 protein: CASSFGLAGGGETQYF; CDR3 DNA: TGCGCCAGCAGCTTCGGACTAGCGGGGGGTGGGGAGACCCAGTACTTC
J gene: TRBJ1-4; V gene: TRBV19; D gene: TRBD1; clone size: NA; CDR3 protein: CASTPAPTGAANEKLFF; CDR3 DNA: TGTGCCAGTACTCCGGCCCCTACAGGGGCGGCTAATGAAAAACTGTTTTTT
J gene: TRBJ1-4; V gene: TRBV19; D gene: NA; clone size: NA; CDR3 protein: CASSQGDATNEKLFF; CDR3 DNA: TGTGCCAGTAGTCAAGGGGATGCAACTAATGAAAAACTGTTTTTT
J gene: TRBJ1-1; V gene: TRBV30; D gene: TRBD1; clone size: NA; CDR3 protein: CAWGQGLGTEAFF; CDR3 DNA: TGTGCCTGGGGACAGGGCCTCGGAACTGAAGCTTTCTTT
J gene: TRBJ2-1; V gene: TRBV7-9; D gene: TRBD2; clone size: NA; CDR3 protein: CASSSSGTSRFFSYNEQFF; CDR3 DNA: TGTGCCAGCAGCTCCAGTGGGACTAGCCGTTTTTTTTCCTACAATGAGCAGTTCTTC
J gene: TRBJ2-1; V gene: TRBV23-1; D gene: NA; clone size: few; CDR3 protein: CASSMDWNEQFF; CDR3 DNA: TGCGCCAGCAGCATGGACTGGAATGAGCAGTTCTTC
J gene: TRBJ1-6; V gene: TRBV2; D gene: TRBD1; clone size: NA; CDR3 protein: CASSPGTGRLSLHF; CDR3 DNA: TGTGCCAGCAGTCCCGGGACAGGGCGCCTATCCCTCCACTTT